This T cell receptor (beta chain) is drawn from a study of post-analysis software for immune sequencing data. Study in general: The disease courses covered relapsing-remitting, secondary progressive and progressive-relapsing multiple sclerosis. The study, taken as a whole, reports: Samples from one preparation batch, clustered by F measure, grouped strongly together. TRBV5-6, TRBV5-1 and TRBV20-1 were among roughly five TRBV segments more frequent in patients than controls.

Sequencing libraries made from TCR beta cDNA carried unique molecular identifiers. TCRdb processed the PCR reads anew with MiXCR; each CDR3 protein has one entry. The sample holds about 540,000 distinct CDR3 sequences, around 36% seen once. With V trimmed by 5 bases and J by 3 bases, 8 bases remained unmatched. Germline CDR1 DFQATT, CDR2 SNEGSKA (reference sequence). This CDR3 contains 16 residues. The sample holds a few counts of this clonotype. The antigen remains undetermined. V usage is TRBV20-1 and J usage is TRBJ2-5, with 14 bases aligning to TRBD2. Sequenced: blood. The sequence was collected from a girl under 18 with multiple sclerosis. The CDR3 protein is CSAPRTSGGLKETQYF. Written as DNA, the CDR3 is TGCAGTGCTCCCCGGACTAGCGGGGGGCTCAAAGAGACCCAGTACTTC.